The next 9 T cell receptor beta chains were all read from a single sample in a study of blood T cells in healthy people across ages. Alongside a J-beta primer mix, a sample-barcoded 5' primer served in a second PCR lasting roughly 7 to 11 cycles. One entry per CDR3 protein, called by TCRdb with MiXCR from the 5' RACE reads. The table has hundreds of thousands of distinct CDR3 sequences, more than 50% seen once. Sequenced material: blood. The receptors here all came from a man aged 35 to 55 in good health.

As to this clonotype: The germline gene is not matched at one end of the junction; a read error may be the cause. V usage is TRBV20-1 and J usage is TRBJ2-1; 8 bases map to TRBD2. CDR3 length: 14 amino acids. CDR1 and CDR2 (germline): DFQATT, SNEGSKA (reference sequence). The CDR3, as DNA: TGCAGTGCCAGAGATGACGGGAGGGCCTATGAGCAGTTCTTC. It yields the protein CSARDDGRAYEQFF.

V usage is TRBV6-5 and J usage is TRBJ2-5; TRBD2 matches 7 bases. The trim removed 2 bases at V and 11 bases at J, leaving 17 bases unmatched. The germline V gene encodes CDR1 MNHEY and CDR2 SVGAGI. The CDR3 totals 16 residues. The CDR3 loop is CASSYIPAREGGEQYF. CDR3 coding DNA: TGTGCCAGCAGTTACATCCCTGCGAGGGAGGGAGGAGAGCAGTACTTC.

In this sample, this clonotype turned up a few times. V is TRBV7-8 and J is TRBJ2-7; 11 bases match TRBD2. Germline V gene data show CDR1 as SGHVS and CDR2 as FQNEAQ. This CDR3 has 15 residues. V gave up 1 base and J gave up 5 bases; unmatched junction bases: 4. The CDR3 sequence: CASSLGGSGRDEQYF. The DNA for the CDR3 is TGTGCCAGCAGCTTAGGCGGTAGCGGGAGGGACGAGCAGTACTTC.

The chain uses TRBV28 and TRBJ2-1; 8 nucleotides line up with TRBD1. Germline CDR1 and CDR2: MDHEN and SYDVKM. The CDR3 runs to 15 residues. V shed 6 bases and J 7 bases; nucleotides not matched to a gene: 11. The CDR3 coding sequence is TGTGCCAGCAGACCCCGGGACAGGCTTCTTAATGAGCAGTTCTTC. Translated, it gives CASRPRDRLLNEQFF.

The CDR3 nucleotides read TGCGCCAGCAGCCAAGGGTTAGCGGACTCCTACGAGCAGTACTTC. Residues: CASSQGLADSYEQYF. The chain links TRBV4-3 to TRBJ2-7; weak D call: TRBD2 (6 bases). The germline V gene encodes CDR1 LGHNA and CDR2 YSLEER. V dropped 1 base and J dropped 0 bases, with 10 bases sitting between them. The CDR3 is made up of 15 amino acids.

This clonotype showed up just a few times. This chain connects TRBV6-2 or TRBV6-3 to TRBJ2-1; possibly TRBD1 for D (6 bases). Per germline, CDR1 MNHEY and CDR2 SVGEGT. This CDR3 has 15 residues. V was trimmed by 8 bases and J by 0 bases, leaving 14 bases between them. CDR3 sequence (DNA): TGTGCCAGCTTCCGAGGGGGTGGCTCCTACAATGAGCAGTTCTTC. Translating gives CASFRGGGSYNEQFF.

The chain has TRBV21-1 and TRBJ2-5; whether TRBD1, the table's D call, matches the DNA was not checked. The end of the DNA fits TRBJ2-7 better, so the J call may be wrong. TRBV21-1 has pseudogene status. This CDR3 contains 17 residues. The CDR3 region has the DNA TGTGCCAGCAGCAAATCTGGCGGGCCAGGGGGCTGCTACGAGCAGTACTTC. Its translation is CASSKSGGPGGCYEQYF.

V gene TRBV7-2 combines with J gene TRBJ2-3; D is unresolved. This CDR3 region has 11 residues. Trimming left V 3 bases short and J 5 bases short, with 3 bases between. CDR1 is SGHTA, CDR2 FQGNSA, per germline. The CDR3 sequence: CASSFQDTQYF. The CDR3 DNA is TGTGCCAGCAGCTTTCAAGATACGCAGTATTTT.

This clonotype was detected many times. The J gene is TRBJ2-5, the V gene TRBV20-1; TRBD2 aligns across 7 bases. The ends lost 1 base at V and 2 bases at J; junction bases unmatched: 1. The germline V gene has CDR1 DFQATT and CDR2 SNEGSKA (reference sequence). This CDR3 is built from 13 residues. As DNA, the CDR3 is TGCAGTGCTAGAGTTAGCGGGCAAGAGACCCAGTACTTC. It translates to CSARVSGQETQYF.